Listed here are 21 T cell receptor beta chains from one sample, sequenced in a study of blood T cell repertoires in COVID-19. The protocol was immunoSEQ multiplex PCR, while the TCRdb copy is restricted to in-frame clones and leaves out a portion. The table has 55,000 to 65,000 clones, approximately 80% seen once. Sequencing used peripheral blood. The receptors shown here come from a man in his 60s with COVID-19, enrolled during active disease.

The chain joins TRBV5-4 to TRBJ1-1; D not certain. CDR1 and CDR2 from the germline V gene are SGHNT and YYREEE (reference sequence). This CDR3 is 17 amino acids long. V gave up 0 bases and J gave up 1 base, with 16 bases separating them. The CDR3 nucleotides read TGTGCCAGCAGCTTGGCTATGGAGAGAGGCGAGAACACTGAAGCTTTCTTT. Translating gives CASSLAMERGENTEAFF.

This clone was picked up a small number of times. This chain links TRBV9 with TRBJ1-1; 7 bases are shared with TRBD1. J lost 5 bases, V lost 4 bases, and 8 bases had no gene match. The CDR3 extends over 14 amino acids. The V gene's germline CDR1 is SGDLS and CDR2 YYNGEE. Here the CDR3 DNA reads TGTGCCAGCAGCCCGACAGGGTTGCGTACTGAAGCTTTCTTT. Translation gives CASSPTGLRTEAFF.

CDR3 in DNA: TGTGCCAGCAGCCCCCAGGGGGGTGGGCAGCGGGAGTACAATGAGCAGTTCTTC. This encodes CASSPQGGGQREYNEQFF. The rearrangement links TRBV14 to TRBJ2-1, with a possible D match to TRBD2 (8 bases). The germline V and J ends were trimmed by 4 bases and 4 bases, with 23 bases remaining between them. This CDR3 is built from 18 residues. The germline CDR1 and CDR2 sequences are SGHDN and FVKESK. The whole variable domain, remainder taken from reference TRBV14 and TRBJ2-1, is EAGVTQFPSHSVIEKGQTVTLRCDPISGHDNLYWYRRVMGKEIKFLLHFVKESKQDESGMPNNRFLAERTGGTYSTLKVQPAELEDSGVYFCASSPQGGGQREYNEQFFGPGTRLTVL.

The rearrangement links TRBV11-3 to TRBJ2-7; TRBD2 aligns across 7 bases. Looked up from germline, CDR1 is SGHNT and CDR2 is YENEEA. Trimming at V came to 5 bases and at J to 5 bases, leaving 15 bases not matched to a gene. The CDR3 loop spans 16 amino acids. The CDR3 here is CASSAWEAGVNHEQYF. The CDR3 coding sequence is TGTGCCAGCAGCGCGTGGGAGGCGGGAGTCAACCACGAGCAGTACTTC.

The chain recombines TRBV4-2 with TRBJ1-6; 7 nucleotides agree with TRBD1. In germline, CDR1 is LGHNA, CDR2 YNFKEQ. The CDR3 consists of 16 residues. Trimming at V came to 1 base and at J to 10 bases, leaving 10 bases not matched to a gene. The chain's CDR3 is CASSQGKTGYGSPLHF. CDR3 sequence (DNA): TGTGCCAGCAGCCAAGGAAAGACAGGGTATGGGTCACCCCTCCACTTT.

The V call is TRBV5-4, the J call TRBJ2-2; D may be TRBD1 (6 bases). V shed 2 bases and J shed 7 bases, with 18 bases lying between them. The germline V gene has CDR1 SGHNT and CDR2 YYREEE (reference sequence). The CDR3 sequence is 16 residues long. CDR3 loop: CASSFQGSPIGGELFF. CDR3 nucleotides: TGTGCCAGCAGCTTCCAGGGGTCCCCGATTGGCGGGGAGCTGTTTTTT.

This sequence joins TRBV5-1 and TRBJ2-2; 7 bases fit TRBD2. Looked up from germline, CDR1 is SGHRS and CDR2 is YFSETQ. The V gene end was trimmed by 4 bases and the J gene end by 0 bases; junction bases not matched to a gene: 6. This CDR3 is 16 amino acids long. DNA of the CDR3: TGCGCCAGCAGCGAGGGCGCGGGAGCGAACACCGGGGAGCTGTTTTTT. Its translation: CASSEGAGANTGELFF.

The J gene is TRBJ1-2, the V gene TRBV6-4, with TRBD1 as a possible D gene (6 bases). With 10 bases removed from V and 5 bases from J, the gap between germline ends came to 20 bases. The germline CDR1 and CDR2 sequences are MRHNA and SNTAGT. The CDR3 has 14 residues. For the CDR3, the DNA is TGTGCCACCAGGAAGGGGGAAGGGGTGTATGGCTACACCTTC. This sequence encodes CATRKGEGVYGYTF.

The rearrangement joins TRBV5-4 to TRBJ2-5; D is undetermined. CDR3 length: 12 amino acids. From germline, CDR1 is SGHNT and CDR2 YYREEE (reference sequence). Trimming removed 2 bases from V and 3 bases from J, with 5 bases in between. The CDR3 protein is CASSLDKETQYF. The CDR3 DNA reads TGTGCCAGCAGCTTAGACAAAGAGACCCAGTACTTC.

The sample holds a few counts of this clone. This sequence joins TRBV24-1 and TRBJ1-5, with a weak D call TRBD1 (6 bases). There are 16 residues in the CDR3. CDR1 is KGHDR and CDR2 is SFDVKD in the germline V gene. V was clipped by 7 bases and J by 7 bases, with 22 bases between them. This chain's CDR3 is CATRLRQEGGEQPQHF. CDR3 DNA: TGTGCCACCAGGCTCAGACAAGAGGGGGGGGAGCAGCCCCAGCATTTT.

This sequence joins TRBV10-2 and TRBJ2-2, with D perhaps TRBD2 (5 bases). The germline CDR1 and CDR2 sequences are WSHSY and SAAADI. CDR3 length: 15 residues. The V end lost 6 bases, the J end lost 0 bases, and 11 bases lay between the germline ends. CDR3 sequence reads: CASSWTVANTGELFF. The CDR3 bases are TGCGCCAGCAGCTGGACTGTCGCGAACACCGGGGAGCTGTTTTTT.

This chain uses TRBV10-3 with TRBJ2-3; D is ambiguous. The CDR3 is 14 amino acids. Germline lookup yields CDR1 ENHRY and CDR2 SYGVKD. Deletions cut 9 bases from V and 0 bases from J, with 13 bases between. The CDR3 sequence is CAIRKETSTDTQYF. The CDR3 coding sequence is TGTGCCATTCGAAAAGAAACTAGCACAGATACGCAGTATTTT.

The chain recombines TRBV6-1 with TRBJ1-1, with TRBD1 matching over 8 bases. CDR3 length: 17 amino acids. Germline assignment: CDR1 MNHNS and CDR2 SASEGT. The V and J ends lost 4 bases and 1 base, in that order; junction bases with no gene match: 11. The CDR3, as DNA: TGTGCCAGCAGTGCGTATGCGACAGGGGCAACGAACACTGAAGCTTTCTTT. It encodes CASSAYATGATNTEAFF.

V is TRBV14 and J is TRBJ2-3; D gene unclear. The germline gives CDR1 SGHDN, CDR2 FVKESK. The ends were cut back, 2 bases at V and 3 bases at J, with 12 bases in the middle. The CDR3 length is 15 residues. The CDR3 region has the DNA TGTGCCAGCAGCCAACTTGGTCTAGGTACAGATACGCAGTATTTT. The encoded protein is CASSQLGLGTDTQYF.

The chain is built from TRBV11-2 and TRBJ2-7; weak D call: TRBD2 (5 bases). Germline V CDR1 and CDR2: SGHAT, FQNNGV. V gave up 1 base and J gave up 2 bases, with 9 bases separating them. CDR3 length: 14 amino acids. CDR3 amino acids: CASSLAGVTYEQYF. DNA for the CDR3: TGTGCCAGCAGCTTAGCCGGGGTGACCTACGAGCAGTACTTC.

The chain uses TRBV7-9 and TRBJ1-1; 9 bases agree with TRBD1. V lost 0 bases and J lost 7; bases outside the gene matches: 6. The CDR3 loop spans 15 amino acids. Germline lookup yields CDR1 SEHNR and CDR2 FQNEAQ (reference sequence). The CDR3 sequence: CASSLALGQGIEAFF. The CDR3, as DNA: TGTGCCAGCAGCTTAGCGCTGGGACAGGGAATTGAAGCTTTCTTT.

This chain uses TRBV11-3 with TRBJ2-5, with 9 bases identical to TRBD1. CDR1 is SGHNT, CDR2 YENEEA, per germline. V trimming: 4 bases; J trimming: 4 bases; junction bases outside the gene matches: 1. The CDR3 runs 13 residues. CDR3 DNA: TGTGCCAGCAGCTGGGACAGGGCAGAGACCCAGTACTTC. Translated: CASSWDRAETQYF.

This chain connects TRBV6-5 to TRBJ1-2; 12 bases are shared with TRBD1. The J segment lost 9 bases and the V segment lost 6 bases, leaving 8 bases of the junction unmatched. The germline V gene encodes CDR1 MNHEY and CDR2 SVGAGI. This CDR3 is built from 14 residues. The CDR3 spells CASSLGQGARSYTF. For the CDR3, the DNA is TGTGCCAGCAGCCTGGGACAGGGGGCGCGAAGCTACACCTTC.

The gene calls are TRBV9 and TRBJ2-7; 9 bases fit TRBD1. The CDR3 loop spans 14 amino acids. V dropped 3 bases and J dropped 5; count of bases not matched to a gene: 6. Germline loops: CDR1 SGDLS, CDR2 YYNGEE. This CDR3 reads CASSAGTGRNEQYF. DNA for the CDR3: TGTGCCAGCAGCGCAGGGACAGGGAGGAACGAGCAGTACTTC. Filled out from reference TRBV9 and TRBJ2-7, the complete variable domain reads DSGVTQTPKHLITATGQRVTLRCSPRSGDLSVYWYQQSLDQGLQFLIQYYNGEERAKGNILERFSAQQFPDLHSELNLSSLELGDSALYFCASSAGTGRNEQYFGPGTRLTVT.

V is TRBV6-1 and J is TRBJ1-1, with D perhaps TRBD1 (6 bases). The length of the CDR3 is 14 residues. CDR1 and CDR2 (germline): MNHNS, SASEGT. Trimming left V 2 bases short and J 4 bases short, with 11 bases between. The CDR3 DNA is TGTGCCAGCAGTGAAAGAACAGGGATCACTGAAGCTTTCTTT. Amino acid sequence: CASSERTGITEAFF.

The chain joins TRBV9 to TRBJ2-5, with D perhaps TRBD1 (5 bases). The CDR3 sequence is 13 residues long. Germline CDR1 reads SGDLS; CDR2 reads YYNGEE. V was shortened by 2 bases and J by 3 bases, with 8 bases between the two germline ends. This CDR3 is CASSVRQKETQYF. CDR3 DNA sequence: TGTGCCAGCAGCGTGAGACAGAAAGAGACCCAGTACTTC.